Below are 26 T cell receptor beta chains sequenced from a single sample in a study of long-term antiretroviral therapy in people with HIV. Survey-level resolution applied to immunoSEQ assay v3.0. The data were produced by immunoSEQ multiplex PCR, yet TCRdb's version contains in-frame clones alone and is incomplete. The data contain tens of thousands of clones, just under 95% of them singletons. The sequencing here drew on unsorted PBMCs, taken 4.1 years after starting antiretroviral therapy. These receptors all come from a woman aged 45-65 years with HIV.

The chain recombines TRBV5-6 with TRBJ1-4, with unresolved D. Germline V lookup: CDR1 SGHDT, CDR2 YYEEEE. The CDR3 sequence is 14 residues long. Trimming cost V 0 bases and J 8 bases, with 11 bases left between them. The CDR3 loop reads CASSLGGRREKLFF. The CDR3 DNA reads TGTGCCAGCAGCTTGGGGGGTAGAAGGGAAAAACTGTTTTTT.

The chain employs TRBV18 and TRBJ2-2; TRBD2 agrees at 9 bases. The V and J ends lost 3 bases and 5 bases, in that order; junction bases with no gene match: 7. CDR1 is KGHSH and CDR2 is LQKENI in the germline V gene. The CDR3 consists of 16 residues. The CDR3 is CASSPRGGASTGELFF. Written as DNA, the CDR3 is TGTGCCAGCTCACCGCGCGGGGGGGCGAGTACCGGGGAGCTGTTTTTT.

CDR3 coding DNA: TGCGCCAGCAGCTTGGTCAGGGATTCACCCCTCCACTTT. Protein sequence: CASSLVRDSPLHF. The chain has TRBV5-1 and TRBJ1-6; maybe TRBD1 (5 bases). The CDR3 extends over 13 amino acids. Germline-derived CDR1 and CDR2 are SGHRS and YFSETQ. V was clipped by 0 bases and J by 8 bases, with 6 bases between them. The variable domain in full, completed from reference TRBV5-1 and TRBJ1-6, reads KAGVTQTPRYLIKTRGQQVTLSCSPISGHRSVSWYQQTPGQGLQFLFEYFSETQRNKGNFPGRFSGRQFSNSRSEMNVSTLELGDSALYLCASSLVRDSPLHFGNGTRLTVT.

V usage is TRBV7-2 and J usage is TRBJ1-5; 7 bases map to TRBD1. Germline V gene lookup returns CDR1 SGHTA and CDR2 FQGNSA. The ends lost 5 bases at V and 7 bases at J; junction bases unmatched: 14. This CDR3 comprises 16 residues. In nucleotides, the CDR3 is TGTGCCAGCAGCCCTGGGACAGCCAAGGGCAGGCAGCCCCAGCATTTT. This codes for CASSPGTAKGRQPQHF. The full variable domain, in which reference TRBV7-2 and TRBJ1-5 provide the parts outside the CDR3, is GAGVSQSPSNKVTEKGKDVELRCDPISGHTALYWYRQSLGQGLEFLIYFQGNSAPDKSGLPSDRFSAERTGGSVSTLTIQRTQQEDSAVYLCASSPGTAKGRQPQHFGDGTRLSIL.

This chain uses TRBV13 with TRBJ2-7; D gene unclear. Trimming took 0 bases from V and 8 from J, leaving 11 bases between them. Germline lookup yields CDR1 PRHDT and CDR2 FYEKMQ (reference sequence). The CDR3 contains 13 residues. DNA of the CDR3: TGTGCCAGCAGCTTAGGAACCCCGGGTAAGCAGTACTTC. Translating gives CASSLGTPGKQYF.

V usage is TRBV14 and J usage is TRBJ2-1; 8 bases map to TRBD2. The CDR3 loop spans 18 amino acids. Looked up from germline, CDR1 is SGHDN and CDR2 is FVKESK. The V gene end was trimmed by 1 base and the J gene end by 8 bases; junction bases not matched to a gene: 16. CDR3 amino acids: CASSQALEGGGLEDEQFF. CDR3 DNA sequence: TGTGCCAGCAGCCAAGCCCTCGAGGGCGGGGGGCTCGAGGATGAGCAGTTCTTC.

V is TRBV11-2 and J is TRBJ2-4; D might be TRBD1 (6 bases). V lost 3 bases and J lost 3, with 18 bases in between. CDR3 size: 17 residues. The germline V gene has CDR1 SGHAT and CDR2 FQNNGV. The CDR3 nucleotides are TGTGCCAGCAGCTTTGACGACAGGTGGGGCGGCAAAAACATTCAGTACTTC. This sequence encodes CASSFDDRWGGKNIQYF.

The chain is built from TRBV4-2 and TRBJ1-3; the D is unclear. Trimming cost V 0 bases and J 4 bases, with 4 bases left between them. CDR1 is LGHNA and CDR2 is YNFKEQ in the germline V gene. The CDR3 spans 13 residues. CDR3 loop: CASSQDGGNTIYF. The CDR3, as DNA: TGTGCCAGCAGCCAAGATGGGGGAAACACCATATATTTT.

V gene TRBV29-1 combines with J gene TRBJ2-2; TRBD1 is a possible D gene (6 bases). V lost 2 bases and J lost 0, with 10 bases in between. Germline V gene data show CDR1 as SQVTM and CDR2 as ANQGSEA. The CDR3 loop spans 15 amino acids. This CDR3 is CSVETGRTNTGELFF. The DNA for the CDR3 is TGCAGCGTTGAAACAGGGCGCACGAACACCGGGGAGCTGTTTTTT.

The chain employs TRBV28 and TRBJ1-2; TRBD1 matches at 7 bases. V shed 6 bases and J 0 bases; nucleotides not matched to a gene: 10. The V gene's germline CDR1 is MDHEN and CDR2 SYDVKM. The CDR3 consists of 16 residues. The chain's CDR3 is CASRTYRGRTNYGYTF. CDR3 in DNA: TGTGCCAGCAGGACCTACAGGGGCCGGACTAACTATGGCTACACCTTC.

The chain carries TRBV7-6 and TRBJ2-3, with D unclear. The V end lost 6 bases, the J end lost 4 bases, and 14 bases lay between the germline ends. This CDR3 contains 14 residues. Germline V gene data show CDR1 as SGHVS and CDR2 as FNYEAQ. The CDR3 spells CASSPRVASDTQYF. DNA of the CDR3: TGTGCCAGCAGTCCTAGGGTTGCGTCAGATACGCAGTATTTT.

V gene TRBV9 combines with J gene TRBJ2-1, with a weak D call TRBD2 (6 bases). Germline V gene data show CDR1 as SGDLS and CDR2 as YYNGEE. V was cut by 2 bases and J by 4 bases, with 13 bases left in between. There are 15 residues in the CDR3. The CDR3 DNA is TGTGCCAGCAGCGTCGGAGGGAGACCTTACAATGAGCAGTTCTTC. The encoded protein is CASSVGGRPYNEQFF.

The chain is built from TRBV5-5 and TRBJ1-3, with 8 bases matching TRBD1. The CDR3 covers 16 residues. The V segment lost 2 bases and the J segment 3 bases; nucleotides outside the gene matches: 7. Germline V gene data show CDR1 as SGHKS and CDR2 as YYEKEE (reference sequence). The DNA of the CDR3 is TGTGCCAGCAGCTTCGGACAGGGACTGTATGGAAACACCATATATTTT. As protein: CASSFGQGLYGNTIYF.

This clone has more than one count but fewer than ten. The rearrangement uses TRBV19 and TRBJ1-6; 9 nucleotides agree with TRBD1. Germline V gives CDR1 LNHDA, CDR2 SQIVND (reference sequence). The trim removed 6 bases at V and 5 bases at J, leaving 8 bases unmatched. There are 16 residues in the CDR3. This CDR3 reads CASRGTGSWDNSPLHF. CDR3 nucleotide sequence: TGTGCCAGTAGGGGGACAGGGAGCTGGGATAATTCACCCCTCCACTTT.

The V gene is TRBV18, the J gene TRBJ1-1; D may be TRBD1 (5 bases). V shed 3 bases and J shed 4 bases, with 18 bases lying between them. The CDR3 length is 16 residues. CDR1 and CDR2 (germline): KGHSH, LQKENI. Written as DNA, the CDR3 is TGTGCCAGCTCACCTCGACGGGACCGGGGAGGCACTGAAGCTTTCTTT. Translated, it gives CASSPRRDRGGTEAFF.

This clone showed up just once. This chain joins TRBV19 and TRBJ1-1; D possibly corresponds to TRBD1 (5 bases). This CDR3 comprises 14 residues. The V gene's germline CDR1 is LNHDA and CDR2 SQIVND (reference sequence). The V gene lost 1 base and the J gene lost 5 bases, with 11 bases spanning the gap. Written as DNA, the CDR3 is TGTGCCAGTAGTATAGTGACTGGGGGGACTGAAGCTTTCTTT. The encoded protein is CASSIVTGGTEAFF. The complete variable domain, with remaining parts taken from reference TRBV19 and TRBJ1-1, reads DGGITQSPKYLFRKEGQNVTLSCEQNLNHDAMYWYRQDPGQGLRLIYYSQIVNDFQKGDIAEGYSVSREKKESFPLTVTSAQKNPTAFYLCASSIVTGGTEAFFGQGTRLTVV.

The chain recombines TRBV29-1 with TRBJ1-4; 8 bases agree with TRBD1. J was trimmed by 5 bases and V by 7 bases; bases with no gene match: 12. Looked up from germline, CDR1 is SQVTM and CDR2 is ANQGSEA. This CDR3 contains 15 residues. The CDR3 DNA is TGCAGCGCATTTGGGTGGGACAGGAGAAATGAAAAACTGTTTTTT. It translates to CSAFGWDRRNEKLFF. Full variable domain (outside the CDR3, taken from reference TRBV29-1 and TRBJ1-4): SAVISQKPSRDICQRGTSLTIQCQVDSQVTMMFWYRQQPGQSLTLIATANQGSEATYESGFVIDKFPISRPNLTFSTLTVSNMSPEDSSIYLCSAFGWDRRNEKLFFGSGTQLSVL.

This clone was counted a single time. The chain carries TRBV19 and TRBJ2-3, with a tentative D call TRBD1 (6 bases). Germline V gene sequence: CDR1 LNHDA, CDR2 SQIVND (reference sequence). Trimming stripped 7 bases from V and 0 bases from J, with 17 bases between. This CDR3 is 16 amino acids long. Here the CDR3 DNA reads TGTGCCAGTACCACCCGGGACACTCTTAGCACAGATACGCAGTATTTT. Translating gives CASTTRDTLSTDTQYF.

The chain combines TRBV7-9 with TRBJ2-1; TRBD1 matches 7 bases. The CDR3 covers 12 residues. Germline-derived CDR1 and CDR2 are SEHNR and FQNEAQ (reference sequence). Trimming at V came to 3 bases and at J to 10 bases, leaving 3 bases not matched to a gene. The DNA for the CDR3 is TGTGCCAGCAGCTTGGGGGACAGAGAGCAGTTCTTC. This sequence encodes CASSLGDREQFF.

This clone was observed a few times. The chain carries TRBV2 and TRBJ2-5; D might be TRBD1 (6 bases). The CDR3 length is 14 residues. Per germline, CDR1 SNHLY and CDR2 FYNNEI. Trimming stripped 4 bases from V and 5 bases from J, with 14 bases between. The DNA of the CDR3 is TGTGCCAGCAGTGGGCTCAGGGGCGCGGAGACCCAGTACTTC. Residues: CASSGLRGAETQYF.

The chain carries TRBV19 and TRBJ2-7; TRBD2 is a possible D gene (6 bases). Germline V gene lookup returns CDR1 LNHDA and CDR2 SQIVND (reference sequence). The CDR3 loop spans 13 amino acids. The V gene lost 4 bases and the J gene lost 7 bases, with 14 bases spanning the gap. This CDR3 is CASSRGQGGEQYF. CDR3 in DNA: TGTGCCAGTAGTAGAGGACAAGGAGGGGAGCAGTACTTC.

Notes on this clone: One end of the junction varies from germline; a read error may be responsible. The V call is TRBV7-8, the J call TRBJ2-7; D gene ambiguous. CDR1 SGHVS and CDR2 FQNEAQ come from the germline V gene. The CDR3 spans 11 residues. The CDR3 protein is CASTLSSEQYF. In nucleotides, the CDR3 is TGTGCCAGCACCCTCTCCTCCGAGCAGTACTTC.

The CDR3 DNA is TGTGCCAGCAGCCGGGGGGTTGATACGCAGTATTTT. This encodes CASSRGVDTQYF. The rearrangement joins TRBV7-3 to TRBJ2-3, with TRBD2 matching 7 bases. The CDR3 runs 12 residues. The trim removed 5 bases at V and 6 bases at J, leaving 2 bases unmatched. Germline V gene lookup returns CDR1 SGHTA and CDR2 FQGTGA.

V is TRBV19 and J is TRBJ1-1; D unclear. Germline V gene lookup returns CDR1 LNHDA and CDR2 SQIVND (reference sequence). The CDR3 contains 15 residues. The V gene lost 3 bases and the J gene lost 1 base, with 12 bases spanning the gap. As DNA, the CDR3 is TGTGCCAGTAGTATGACGGCGGGTCCGAACACTGAAGCTTTCTTT. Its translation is CASSMTAGPNTEAFF.

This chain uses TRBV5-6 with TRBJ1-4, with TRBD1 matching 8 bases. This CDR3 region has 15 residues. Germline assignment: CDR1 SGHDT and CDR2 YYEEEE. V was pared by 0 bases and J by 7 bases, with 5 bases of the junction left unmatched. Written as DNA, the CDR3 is TGTGCCAGCAGCTTGGCGGACAGGGTCGGTGAAAAACTGTTTTTT. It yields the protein CASSLADRVGEKLFF. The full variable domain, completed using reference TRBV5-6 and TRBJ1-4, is DAGVTQSPTHLIKTRGQQVTLRCSPKSGHDTVSWYQQALGQGPQFIFQYYEEEERQRGNFPDRFSGHQFPNYSSELNVNALLLGDSALYLCASSLADRVGEKLFFGSGTQLSVL.

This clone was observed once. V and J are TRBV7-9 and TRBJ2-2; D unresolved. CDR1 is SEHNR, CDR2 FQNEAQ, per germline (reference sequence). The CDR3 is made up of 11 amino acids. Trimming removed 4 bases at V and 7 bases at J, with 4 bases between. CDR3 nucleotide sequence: TGTGCCAGCAGCTCTTACGGGGAGCTGTTTTTT. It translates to CASSSYGELFF.